The 4 T cell receptor beta chains in this list originate from one sample, sequenced in a study of cytomegalovirus exposure and HLA in healthy donors. It was with 60 Vbeta and 13 Jbeta primers that the PCR ran. Sequenced by immunoSEQ multiplex PCR; TCRdb stores in-frame clones only, minus some. The sample comprises 60,000 to 75,000 clones, around 89% of which are singletons, and 9.5% to 13% rests with the top ten. Material: PBMCs. Source of these receptors: a woman aged 25 to 39 in good health and CMV-seropositive.

The chain uses TRBV30 and TRBJ2-7; 9 positions match TRBD2. Per germline, CDR1 GTSNPN and CDR2 SVGIG (reference sequence). V gave up 0 bases and J gave up 6 bases; unmatched junction bases: 6. The CDR3 contains 14 residues. The CDR3: CAWSVEREVSEQYF. DNA of the CDR3: TGTGCCTGGAGTGTCGAGCGGGAGGTCTCCGAGCAGTACTTC.

The V and J genes are TRBV27 and TRBJ2-1; D is perhaps TRBD2 (6 bases). CDR1 is MNHEY and CDR2 is SMNVEV in the germline V gene (reference sequence). The CDR3 consists of 14 residues. V shed 5 bases and J shed 13 bases, with 21 bases lying between them. CDR3 sequence: CASSRAGNVGGQFF. The CDR3 DNA reads as TGTGCCAGCAGTCGGGCGGGGAACGTCGGGGGTCAGTTCTTC.

This sequence joins TRBV2 and TRBJ2-7; no reliable D call. The CDR3 spans 12 residues. V shed 5 bases and J shed 5 bases, with 10 bases lying between them. From germline, CDR1 is SNHLY and CDR2 FYNNEI. In nucleotides, the CDR3 is TGTGCCAGCAGTCCTTTTACGGACGAGCAGTACTTC. Its translation: CASSPFTDEQYF.

The chain is built from TRBV6-6 and TRBJ2-4; TRBD1 aligns across 7 bases. The germline V gene has CDR1 MNHNY and CDR2 SVGAGI (reference sequence). The CDR3 is 16 residues long. Losses at the gene ends were 5 bases for V and 0 bases for J; bases not matched to a gene: 7. The CDR3: CASSTLQGLAKNIQYF. The DNA of the CDR3 is TGTGCCAGCAGTACCCTACAGGGGCTAGCCAAAAACATTCAGTACTTC.